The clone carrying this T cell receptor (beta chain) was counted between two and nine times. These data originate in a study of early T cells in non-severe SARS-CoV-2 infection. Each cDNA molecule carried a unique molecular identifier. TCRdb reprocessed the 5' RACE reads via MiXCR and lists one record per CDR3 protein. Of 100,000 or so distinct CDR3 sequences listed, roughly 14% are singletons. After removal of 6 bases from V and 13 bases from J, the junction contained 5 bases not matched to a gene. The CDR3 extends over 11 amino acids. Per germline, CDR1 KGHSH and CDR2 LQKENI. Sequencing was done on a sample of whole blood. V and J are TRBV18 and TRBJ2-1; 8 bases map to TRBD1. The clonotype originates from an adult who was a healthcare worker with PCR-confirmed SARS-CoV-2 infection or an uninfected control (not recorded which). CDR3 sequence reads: CASSQDRVQFF. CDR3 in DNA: TGTGCCAGCTCTCAGGACAGGGTACAGTTCTTC.